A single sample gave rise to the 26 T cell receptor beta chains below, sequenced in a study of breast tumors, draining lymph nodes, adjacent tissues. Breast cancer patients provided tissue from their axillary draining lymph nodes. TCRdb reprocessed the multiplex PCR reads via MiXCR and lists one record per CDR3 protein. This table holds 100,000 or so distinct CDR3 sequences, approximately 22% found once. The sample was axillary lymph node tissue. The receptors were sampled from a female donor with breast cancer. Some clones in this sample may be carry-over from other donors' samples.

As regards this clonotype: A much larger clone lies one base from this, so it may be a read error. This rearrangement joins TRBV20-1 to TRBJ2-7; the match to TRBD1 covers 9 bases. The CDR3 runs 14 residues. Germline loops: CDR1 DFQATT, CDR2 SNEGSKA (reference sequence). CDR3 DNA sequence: TGCAGTGCTAGACCCGGGACAGGGTCGGGAGAGCGGTACTTC. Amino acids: CSARPGTGSGERYF.

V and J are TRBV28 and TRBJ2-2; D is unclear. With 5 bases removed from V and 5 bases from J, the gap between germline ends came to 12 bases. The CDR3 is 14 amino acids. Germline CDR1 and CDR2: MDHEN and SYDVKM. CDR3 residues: CASSNRGGTGELFF. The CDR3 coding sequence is TGTGCCAGCAGTAACCGCGGTGGGACCGGGGAGCTGTTTTTT.

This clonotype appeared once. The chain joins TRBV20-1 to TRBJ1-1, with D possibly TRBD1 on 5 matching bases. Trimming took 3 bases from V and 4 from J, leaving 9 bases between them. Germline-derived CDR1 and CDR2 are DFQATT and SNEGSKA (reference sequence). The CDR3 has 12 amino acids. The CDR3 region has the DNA TGCAGTGCTAGTTCCCAGGGCACTGAAGCTTTCTTT. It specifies CSASSQGTEAFF.

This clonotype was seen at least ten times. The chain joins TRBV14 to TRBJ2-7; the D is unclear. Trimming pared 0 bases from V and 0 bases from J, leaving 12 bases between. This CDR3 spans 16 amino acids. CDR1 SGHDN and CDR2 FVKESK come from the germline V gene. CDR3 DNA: TGTGCCAGCAGCCAAGAGATGGGGTTCAGCTCCTACGAGCAGTACTTC. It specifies CASSQEMGFSSYEQYF. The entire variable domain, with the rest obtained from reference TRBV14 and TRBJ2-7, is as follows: EAGVTQFPSHSVIEKGQTVTLRCDPISGHDNLYWYRRVMGKEIKFLLHFVKESKQDESGMPNNRFLAERTGGTYSTLKVQPAELEDSGVYFCASSQEMGFSSYEQYFGPGTRLTVT.

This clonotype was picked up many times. CDR3 protein: CASEDWSRNTIYF. The CDR3 DNA sequence: TGTGCCAGTGAGGACTGGTCGAGAAACACCATATATTTT. The chain uses TRBV19 and TRBJ1-3; D gene uncertain. The ends were cut back, 8 bases at V and 5 bases at J, with 13 bases in the middle. The length of the CDR3 is 13 residues. The germline V gene has CDR1 LNHDA and CDR2 SQIVND (reference sequence).

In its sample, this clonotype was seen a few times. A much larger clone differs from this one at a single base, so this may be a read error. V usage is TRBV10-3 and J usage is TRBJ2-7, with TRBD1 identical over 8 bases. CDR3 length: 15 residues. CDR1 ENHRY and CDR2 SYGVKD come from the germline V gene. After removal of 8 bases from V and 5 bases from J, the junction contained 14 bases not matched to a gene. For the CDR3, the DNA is TGTGCCATCCCAAACAGGACAGGGTCTTATCACGAGCAGTACTTC. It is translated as CAIPNRTGSYHEQYF.

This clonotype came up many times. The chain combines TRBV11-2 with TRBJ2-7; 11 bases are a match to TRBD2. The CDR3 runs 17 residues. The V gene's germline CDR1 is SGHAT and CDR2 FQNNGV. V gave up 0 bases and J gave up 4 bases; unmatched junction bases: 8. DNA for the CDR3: TGTGCCAGCAGCTTAGACCGGATTAGCGGGAGGGCATACGAGCAGTACTTC. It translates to CASSLDRISGRAYEQYF.

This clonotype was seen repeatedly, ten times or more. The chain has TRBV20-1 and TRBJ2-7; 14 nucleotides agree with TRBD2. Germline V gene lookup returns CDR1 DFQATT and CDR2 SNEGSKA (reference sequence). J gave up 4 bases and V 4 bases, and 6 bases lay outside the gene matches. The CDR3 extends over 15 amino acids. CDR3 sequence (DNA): TGCAGTGCTACGGCGGGGACTAGCGGGAGATACGAGCAGTACTTC. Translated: CSATAGTSGRYEQYF.

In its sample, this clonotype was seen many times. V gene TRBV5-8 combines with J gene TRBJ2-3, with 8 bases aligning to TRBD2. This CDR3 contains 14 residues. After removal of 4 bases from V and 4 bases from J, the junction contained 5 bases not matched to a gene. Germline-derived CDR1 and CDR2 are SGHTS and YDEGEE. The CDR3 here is CASSPAAGADTQYF. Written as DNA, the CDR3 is TGTGCCAGCAGCCCCGCAGCGGGGGCAGATACGCAGTATTTT. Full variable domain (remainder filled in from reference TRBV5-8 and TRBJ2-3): EAGVTQSPTHLIKTRGQQATLRCSPISGHTSVYWYQQALGLGLQFLLWYDEGEERNRGNFPPRFSGRQFPNYSSELNVNALELEDSALYLCASSPAAGADTQYFGPGTRLTVL.

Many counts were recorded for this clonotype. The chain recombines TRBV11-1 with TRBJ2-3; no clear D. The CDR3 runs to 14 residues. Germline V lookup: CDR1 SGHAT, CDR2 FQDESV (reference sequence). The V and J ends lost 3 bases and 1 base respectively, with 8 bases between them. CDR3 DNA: TGTGCCAGCAGCTTGCAATTTGGCACAGATACGCAGTATTTT. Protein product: CASSLQFGTDTQYF.

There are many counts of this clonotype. The CDR3 region is CSARVDLNSPLHF. The DNA of the CDR3 is TGCAGTGCTAGAGTGGACCTGAATTCACCCCTCCACTTT. The V gene is TRBV20-1, the J gene TRBJ1-6; no firm D call. The CDR3 covers 13 residues. V lost 1 base and J lost 7, with 8 bases in between. Looked up from germline, CDR1 is DFQATT and CDR2 is SNEGSKA (reference sequence).

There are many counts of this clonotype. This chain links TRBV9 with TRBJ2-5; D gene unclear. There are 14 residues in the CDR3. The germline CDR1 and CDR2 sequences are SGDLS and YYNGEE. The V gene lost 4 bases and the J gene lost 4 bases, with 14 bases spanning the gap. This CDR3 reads CASSSRTSLETQYF. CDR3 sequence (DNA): TGTGCCAGCAGCTCCCGAACGTCACTAGAGACCCAGTACTTC. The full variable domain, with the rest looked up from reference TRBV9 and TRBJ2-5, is DSGVTQTPKHLITATGQRVTLRCSPRSGDLSVYWYQQSLDQGLQFLIQYYNGEERAKGNILERFSAQQFPDLHSELNLSSLELGDSALYFCASSSRTSLETQYFGPGTRLLVL.

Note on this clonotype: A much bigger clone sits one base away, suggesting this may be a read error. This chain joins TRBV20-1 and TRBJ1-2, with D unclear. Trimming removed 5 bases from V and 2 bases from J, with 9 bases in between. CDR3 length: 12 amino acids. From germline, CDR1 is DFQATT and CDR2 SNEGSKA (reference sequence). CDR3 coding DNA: TGCAGTGCTCCAACAGTGAACTATGGCTACACCTTC. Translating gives CSAPTVNYGYTF.

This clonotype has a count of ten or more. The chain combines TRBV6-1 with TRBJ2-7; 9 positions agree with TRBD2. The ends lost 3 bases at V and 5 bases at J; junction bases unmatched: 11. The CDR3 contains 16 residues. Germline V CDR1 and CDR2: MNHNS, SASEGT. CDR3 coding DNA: TGTGCCAGCAGTGAGGTTGGGCGGGGGGGCCGGAACGAGCAGTACTTC. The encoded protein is CASSEVGRGGRNEQYF.

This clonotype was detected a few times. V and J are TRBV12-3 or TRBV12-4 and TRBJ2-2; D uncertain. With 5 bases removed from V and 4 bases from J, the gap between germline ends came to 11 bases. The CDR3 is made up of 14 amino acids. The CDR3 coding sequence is TGTGCCAGCAGTCCCATTCGGACCACCGGGGAGCTGTTTTTT. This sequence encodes CASSPIRTTGELFF.

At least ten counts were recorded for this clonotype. In nucleotides, the CDR3 is TGTGCCAGCGGGGGATCTAATGAAAAACTGTTTTTT. This sequence encodes CASGGSNEKLFF. The chain employs TRBV7-2 and TRBJ1-4; D is possibly TRBD1 (5 bases). The CDR3 consists of 12 residues. The germline CDR1 and CDR2 sequences are SGHTA and FQGNSA. V lost 8 bases to trimming and J lost 3 bases, with 7 bases between them.

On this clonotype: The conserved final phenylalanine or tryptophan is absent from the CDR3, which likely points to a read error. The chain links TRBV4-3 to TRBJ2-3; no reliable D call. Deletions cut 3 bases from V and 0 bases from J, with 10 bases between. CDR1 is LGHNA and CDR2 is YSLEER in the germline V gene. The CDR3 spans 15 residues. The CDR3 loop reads CASSQSAASTDTQYL. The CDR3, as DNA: TGCGCCAGCAGCCAGTCGGCAGCTAGCACAGATACGCAGTATCTT.

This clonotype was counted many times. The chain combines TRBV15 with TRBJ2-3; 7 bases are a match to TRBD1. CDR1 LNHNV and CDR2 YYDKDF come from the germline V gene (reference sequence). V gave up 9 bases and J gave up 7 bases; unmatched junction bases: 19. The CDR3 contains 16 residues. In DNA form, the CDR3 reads TGTGCCACGGGGAACGACCGGGACAGCCGATCCTATACGCAGTATTTT. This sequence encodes CATGNDRDSRSYTQYF.

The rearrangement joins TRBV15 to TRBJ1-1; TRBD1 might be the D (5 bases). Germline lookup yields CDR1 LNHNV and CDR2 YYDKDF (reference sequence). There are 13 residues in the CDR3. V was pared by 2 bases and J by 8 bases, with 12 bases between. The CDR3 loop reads CATSRQGLVEAFF. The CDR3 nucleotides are TGTGCCACCAGCAGACAGGGTTTGGTCGAAGCTTTCTTT.

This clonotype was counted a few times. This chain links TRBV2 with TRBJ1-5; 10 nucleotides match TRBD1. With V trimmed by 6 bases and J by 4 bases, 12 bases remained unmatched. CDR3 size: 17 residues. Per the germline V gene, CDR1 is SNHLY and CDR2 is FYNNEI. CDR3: CASRKPLGQGNNQPQHF. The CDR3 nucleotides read TGTGCCAGCAGGAAGCCGTTGGGACAGGGGAATAATCAGCCCCAGCATTTT.

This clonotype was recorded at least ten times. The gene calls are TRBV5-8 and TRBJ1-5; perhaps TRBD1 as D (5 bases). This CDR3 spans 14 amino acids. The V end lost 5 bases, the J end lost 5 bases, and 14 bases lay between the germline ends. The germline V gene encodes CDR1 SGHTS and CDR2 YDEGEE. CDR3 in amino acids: CASRSIGGDQPQHF. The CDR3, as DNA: TGTGCCAGCAGATCGATTGGGGGGGATCAGCCCCAGCATTTT.

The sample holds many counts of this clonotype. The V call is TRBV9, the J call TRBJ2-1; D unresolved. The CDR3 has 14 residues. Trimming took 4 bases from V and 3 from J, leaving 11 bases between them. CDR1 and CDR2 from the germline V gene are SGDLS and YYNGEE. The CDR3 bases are TGTGCCAGCAGCCCAACAGACATCTACAATGAGCAGTTCTTC. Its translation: CASSPTDIYNEQFF.

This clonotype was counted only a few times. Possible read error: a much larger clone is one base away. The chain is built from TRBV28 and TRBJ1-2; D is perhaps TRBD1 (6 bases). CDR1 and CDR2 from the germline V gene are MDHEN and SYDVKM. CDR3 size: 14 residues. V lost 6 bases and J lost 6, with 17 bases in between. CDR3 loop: CASSPITGNDGYTF. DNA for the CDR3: TGTGCCAGCAGCCCCATTACAGGGAACGATGGCTACACCTTC.

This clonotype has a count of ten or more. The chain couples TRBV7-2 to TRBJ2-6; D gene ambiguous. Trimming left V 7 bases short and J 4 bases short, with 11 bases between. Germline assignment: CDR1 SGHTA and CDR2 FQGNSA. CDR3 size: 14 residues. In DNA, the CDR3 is TGTGCCAGCAAACCCTCCCCCGGGGCCAACGTCCTGACTTTC. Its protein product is CASKPSPGANVLTF.

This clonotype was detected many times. CDR3 sequence reads: CASSLRATTSNEQFF. The CDR3 nucleotides are TGTGCCAGCAGCTTGAGAGCCACGACCTCCAATGAGCAGTTCTTC. The J gene is TRBJ2-1, the V gene TRBV7-2, with D uncertain. The CDR3 extends over 15 amino acids. The germline V gene encodes CDR1 SGHTA and CDR2 FQGNSA. The ends were cut back, 3 bases at V and 6 bases at J, with 15 bases in the middle.

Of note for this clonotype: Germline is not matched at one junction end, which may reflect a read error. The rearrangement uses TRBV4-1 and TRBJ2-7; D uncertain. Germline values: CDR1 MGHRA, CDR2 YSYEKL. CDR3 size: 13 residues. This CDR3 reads CASGHDISYKQYF. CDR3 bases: TGCGCCAGCGGCCACGATATATCCTACAAGCAGTACTTC.